This T cell receptor beta chain stems from a study of blood T cell repertoires in COVID-19. Study-level information: The United States, Italy and Spain provided the acute and convalescent COVID-19 samples. Sources were T cells, B-cell-depleted T cells, or PBMCs; the material itself was cDNA or gDNA.

Original processing notes: Amplification of reference gene primers provided the estimated nucleated cell counts. Assay: immunoSEQ multiplex PCR; the TCRdb copy retains only in-frame clones and omits some. From that table come the V and J calls and clone size; the DNA was used to work out D and trimming. The table shows under 250,000 clones, with around 84% occurring only once. Participants were aged roughly 18 to 90 years from more than 20 US areas. The CDR3 length is 17 residues. The ends were cut back, 1 base at V and 0 bases at J, with 15 bases in the middle. Germline V gene sequence: CDR1 KGHSH, CDR2 LQKENI.

What was sequenced was PBMCs or T cells enriched from blood (not recorded which). J is TRBJ1-1 and V is TRBV18; D may be TRBD1 (6 bases). This clonotype originated in a man aged 30-40 years with acute COVID-19. The CDR3 loop reads CASSPRGRQDLNTEAFF. The CDR3 DNA follows: TGTGCCAGCTCACCACGAGGTAGACAGGACCTGAACACTGAAGCTTTCTTT.